The T cell receptor beta chain under discussion was sequenced for a study of cytomegalovirus exposure and HLA in healthy donors. General study results and limits: The majority of TCR sequences were rare, yet some public TCRs appeared in many donors. Overall, around 160 TCR beta chains were annotated as cytomegalovirus-associated. It was confirmed in vitro that three of the CMV-associated chains were specific for CMV antigens.

TCRdb keeps only in-frame clones here, not all; method: immunoSEQ multiplex PCR. The repertoire holds over 200,000 clones, 85% to 90% seen once, with over 2.5% in the top ten. To note about this clone: What it recognizes is unknown. An end of the junction does not agree with germline; a read error may underlie this.

The sequence was obtained from a woman aged 18-35 years in good health and CMV-seronegative. Sequenced material: PBMCs.

CDR3 loop: CASSSVTGSTQYF. The CDR3 region has the DNA TGTGCTAGCAGCTCCGTAACCGGTAGTACGCAGTATTTT. The rearrangement uses TRBV7-7 and TRBJ2-3; no clear D gene. Germline CDR1 SSHAT, CDR2 FNYEAQ (reference sequence). The CDR3 is 13 residues long.